The 26 T cell receptor beta chains below were found in one sample sequenced in a study of blood T cell repertoires in COVID-19. Clones were read by immunoSEQ multiplex PCR, and TCRdb kept only the in-frame ones, dropping some. This table has around 330,000 clones, 89% appearing once. Material: PBMCs or T cells enriched from blood (not recorded which). The receptors here all came from a middle-aged woman who had recovered from COVID-19.

The chain links TRBV5-1 to TRBJ1-4; TRBD1 matches at 8 bases. V was pared by 0 bases and J by 8 bases, with 3 bases of the junction left unmatched. This CDR3 contains 14 residues. The germline CDR1 and CDR2 sequences are SGHRS and YFSETQ. CDR3 residues: CASSLGDRNEKLFF. The DNA of the CDR3 is TGCGCCAGCAGCTTGGGGGACAGGAACGAAAAACTGTTTTTT.

The CDR3 DNA reads as TGTGCCTGGAGTGGCCCTCGGGCGGGGGGGGCCTACGAGCAGTACTTC. Translation: CAWSGPRAGGAYEQYF. This chain connects TRBV30 to TRBJ2-7, with TRBD2 matching 9 bases. The CDR3 is 16 residues long. CDR1 is GTSNPN and CDR2 is SVGIG in the germline V gene (reference sequence). With V trimmed by 1 base and J by 2 bases, 9 bases remained unmatched.

This rearrangement joins TRBV25-1 to TRBJ2-7, with D unclear. Trimming removed 2 bases at V and 5 bases at J, with 19 bases between. CDR1 and CDR2 (germline): MGHDK, SYGVNS. This CDR3 spans 16 amino acids. CDR3 DNA: TGTGCCAGCAGTGAACCCCGCGGCCCCATGCTCCACGAGCAGTACTTC. This codes for CASSEPRGPMLHEQYF.

Only a few counts were recorded for this clone. V is TRBV2 and J is TRBJ1-1; 7 nucleotides line up with TRBD1. The CDR3 has 14 residues. V lost 6 bases to trimming and J lost 0 bases; unmatched junction nucleotides: 4. Looked up from germline, CDR1 is SNHLY and CDR2 is FYNNEI. Here the CDR3 reads CASRPDRVNTEAFF. CDR3 bases: TGTGCCAGCAGACCCGACAGGGTGAACACTGAAGCTTTCTTT.

The V gene is TRBV7-9, the J gene TRBJ2-5; 9 nucleotides agree with TRBD2. CDR1 SEHNR and CDR2 FQNEAQ come from the germline V gene (reference sequence). The CDR3 is 15 residues long. V lost 5 bases and J lost 4; bases outside the gene matches: 8. The DNA for the CDR3 is TGTGCCAGCAGCCCAGGAGGCGGGAGGGTAGAGACCCAGTACTTC. Protein: CASSPGGGRVETQYF.

The gene calls are TRBV21-1 and TRBJ2-7; TRBD1 is taken as the D call from the table, unchecked against the DNA. TRBV21-1 is a recognized pseudogene. This CDR3 contains 13 residues. The CDR3 loop reads CASIGDRVYEQYF. Written as DNA, the CDR3 is TGTGCCAGCATCGGGGACAGGGTGTACGAGCAGTACTTC.

This CDR3 reads CASSVGRGTEAFF. CDR3 DNA sequence: TGTGCCAGCAGCGTAGGCAGGGGCACTGAAGCTTTCTTT. The chain uses TRBV9 and TRBJ1-1; D possibly corresponds to TRBD1 (6 bases). Germline assignment: CDR1 SGDLS and CDR2 YYNGEE. The V end lost 0 bases, the J end lost 4 bases, and 7 bases lay between the germline ends. The CDR3 is 13 amino acids.

This chain uses TRBV24-1 with TRBJ2-5, with TRBD2 matching 10 bases. Germline CDR1 reads KGHDR; CDR2 reads SFDVKD. Trimming removed 1 base from V and 2 bases from J; junction bases left unmatched: 9. The CDR3 is 18 residues long. CDR3 residues: CATSDFPRASGSQETQYF. The CDR3 DNA reads TGTGCCACCAGTGATTTTCCCCGGGCTAGCGGGAGTCAAGAGACCCAGTACTTC.

V is TRBV3-1 (or the pseudogene TRBV3-2) and J is TRBJ2-1; 8 nucleotides agree with TRBD1. CDR1 and CDR2 (germline): LGHDT, YNNKEL (reference sequence). The CDR3 is 15 amino acids. Trimming removed 2 bases from V and 7 bases from J; junction bases left unmatched: 7. CDR3 nucleotide sequence: TGTGCCAGCAGCCAAACCGGGACAGGTCTGAATGAGCAGTTCTTC. Encoded protein: CASSQTGTGLNEQFF.

This chain links TRBV28 with TRBJ1-3; no reliable D call. Trimming pared 6 bases from V and 4 bases from J, leaving 19 bases between. The CDR3 is made up of 16 amino acids. Germline V lookup: CDR1 MDHEN, CDR2 SYDVKM. The CDR3 is CASSLPSGARGNTIYF. The CDR3 DNA reads TGTGCCAGCAGCCTACCATCGGGTGCGAGAGGAAACACCATATATTTT.

J is TRBJ1-5 and V is TRBV15; TRBD1 might be the D (6 bases). The CDR3 consists of 15 residues. Per germline, CDR1 LNHNV and CDR2 YYDKDF (reference sequence). Trimming shortened V by 7 bases and J by 3 bases, and 16 bases separated the two germline ends. CDR3 residues: CATTLTGQFNQPQHF. In nucleotides, the CDR3 is TGTGCCACCACCCTGACAGGACAGTTCAATCAGCCCCAGCATTTT. Filled out from reference TRBV15 and TRBJ1-5, the complete variable domain reads DAMVIQNPRYQVTQFGKPVTLSCSQTLNHNVMYWYQQKSSQAPKLLFHYYDKDFNNEADTPDNFQSRRPNTSFCFLDIRSPGLGDTAMYLCATTLTGQFNQPQHFGDGTRLSIL.

This clone occurred once. This chain joins TRBV10-3 and TRBJ2-7; 7 bases fit TRBD1. This CDR3 is built from 12 residues. The J segment lost 4 bases and the V segment lost 6 bases, leaving 3 bases of the junction unmatched. The germline CDR1 and CDR2 sequences are ENHRY and SYGVKD. The CDR3: CAISSTGYEQYF. CDR3 bases: TGTGCCATCAGCTCGACAGGGTACGAGCAGTACTTC.

In nucleotides, the CDR3 is TGTGCCAGCAGCTTAGACCATCGGTACGAGCAGTACTTC. Residues: CASSLDHRYEQYF. This chain joins TRBV7-6 and TRBJ2-7, with D unclear. Germline CDR1 is SGHVS and CDR2 is FNYEAQ. Deletions cut 1 base from V and 4 bases from J, with 8 bases between. The CDR3 totals 13 residues. The full variable domain, its missing parts supplied by reference TRBV7-6 and TRBJ2-7, is GAGVSQSPRYKVTKRGQDVALRCDPISGHVSLYWYRQALGQGPEFLTYFNYEAQQDKSGLPNDRFSAERPEGSISTLTIQRTEQRDSAMYRCASSLDHRYEQYFGPGTRLTVT.

The chain uses TRBV7-2 and TRBJ2-3, with 8 positions matching TRBD2. Germline V gives CDR1 SGHTA, CDR2 FQGNSA. The CDR3 spans 15 residues. J was trimmed by 2 bases and V by 1 base; bases with no gene match: 2. The CDR3, as DNA: TGTGCCAGCAGCTTAGGCGGGGGGATCACAGATACGCAGTATTTT. Translation: CASSLGGGITDTQYF.

V usage is TRBV6-1 and J usage is TRBJ1-5; 7 bases match TRBD1. V lost 3 bases, J lost 1 base, and 6 bases stayed unmatched. The germline V gene encodes CDR1 MNHNS and CDR2 SASEGT. The CDR3 contains 16 residues. The CDR3 protein is CASSDDRVASNQPQHF. CDR3 DNA sequence: TGTGCCAGCAGTGACGACAGGGTGGCGAGCAATCAGCCCCAGCATTTT.

The V and J genes are TRBV7-8 and TRBJ2-7; D is possibly TRBD1 (6 bases). The CDR3 runs to 16 residues. V was shortened by 4 bases and J by 4 bases, with 20 bases between the two germline ends. CDR1 and CDR2 (germline): SGHVS, FQNEAQ. The CDR3 bases are TGTGCCAGCAGCTCAAGGGACATTCGGAAATCGTACGAGCAGTACTTC. Translated: CASSSRDIRKSYEQYF.

The rearrangement joins TRBV15 to TRBJ2-1; TRBD1 agrees at 7 bases. Germline assignment: CDR1 LNHNV and CDR2 YYDKDF (reference sequence). V lost 3 bases to trimming and J lost 2 bases; unmatched junction nucleotides: 10. This CDR3 comprises 17 residues. The CDR3 loop is CATSRPRGDRPYNEQFF. As DNA, the CDR3 is TGTGCCACCAGCAGGCCGCGAGGGGACAGACCCTACAATGAGCAGTTCTTC.

V is TRBV2 and J is TRBJ2-5; 8 bases line up with TRBD2. The CDR3 is 14 residues long. The germline gives CDR1 SNHLY, CDR2 FYNNEI. V lost 7 bases, J lost 5 bases, and 9 bases stayed unmatched. In DNA form, the CDR3 reads TGTGCCAGCAACCGGGAGGGTCAGGGGGAGACCCAGTACTTC. Protein product: CASNREGQGETQYF.

The chain recombines TRBV29-1 with TRBJ2-1; perhaps TRBD1 as D (5 bases). The ends were cut back, 7 bases at V and 9 bases at J, with 19 bases in the middle. Germline lookup yields CDR1 SQVTM and CDR2 ANQGSEA. The CDR3 runs to 13 residues. The CDR3 DNA sequence: TGCAGCGCAACCTCAACAGGCGCCGGTGAGCAGTTCTTC. This codes for CSATSTGAGEQFF.

This chain joins TRBV9 and TRBJ2-7; D remains unclear. Germline V gene lookup returns CDR1 SGDLS and CDR2 YYNGEE. With 0 bases removed from V and 2 bases from J, the gap between germline ends came to 9 bases. The CDR3 consists of 14 residues. The CDR3 sequence is CASSVGGKTYEQYF. The DNA of the CDR3 is TGTGCCAGCAGCGTAGGAGGCAAGACCTACGAGCAGTACTTC.

This clone has just a few counts. This chain connects TRBV7-3 to TRBJ2-5; 10 positions agree with TRBD1. The CDR3 is made up of 16 amino acids. J lost 6 bases, V lost 5 bases, and 12 bases had no gene match. The germline V gene encodes CDR1 SGHTA and CDR2 FQGTGA. The CDR3: CASSPPTTGGRKTQYF. The CDR3 DNA reads TGTGCCAGCAGCCCACCCACGACAGGGGGCAGGAAGACCCAGTACTTC.

The chain links TRBV19 to TRBJ2-3, with D possibly TRBD2 on 5 matching bases. V dropped 5 bases and J dropped 6 bases, with 12 bases sitting between them. Germline CDR1 LNHDA, CDR2 SQIVND (reference sequence). This CDR3 is 13 amino acids long. CDR3 region: CASSSRGPDTQYF. In DNA form, the CDR3 reads TGTGCCAGTAGTTCAAGAGGGCCCGATACGCAGTATTTT.

This chain connects TRBV28 to TRBJ2-2, with TRBD2 identical over 11 bases. After removal of 2 bases from V and 5 bases from J, the junction contained 7 bases not matched to a gene. The CDR3 consists of 17 residues. Germline V gene data show CDR1 as MDHEN and CDR2 as SYDVKM. The CDR3 bases are TGTGCCAGCAGTTTAGGAGGACTAGCGGGTCTTACCGGGGAGCTGTTTTTT. Its protein is CASSLGGLAGLTGELFF.

This sequence joins TRBV27 and TRBJ1-2; 7 bases are a match to TRBD1. V was pared by 7 bases and J by 1 base, with 9 bases of the junction left unmatched. This CDR3 region has 15 residues. In germline, CDR1 is MNHEY, CDR2 SMNVEV (reference sequence). Written as DNA, the CDR3 is TGTGCCAGCACCTTGAGGTCAGGGGGTAACTATGGCTACACCTTC. This sequence encodes CASTLRSGGNYGYTF.

This clone was seen more than once but under ten times. The V and J genes are TRBV6-1 and TRBJ2-5, with TRBD1 identical over 9 bases. The germline gives CDR1 MNHNS, CDR2 SASEGT. V was pared by 4 bases and J by 4 bases, with 10 bases of the junction left unmatched. The CDR3 consists of 16 residues. The CDR3 is CASSGLGQGVRETQYF. The CDR3 coding sequence is TGTGCCAGCAGTGGCCTGGGACAGGGTGTACGAGAGACCCAGTACTTC.

The rearrangement links TRBV7-2 to TRBJ2-1; D unclear. Trimming took off 5 bases at V and 9 bases at J, with 11 bases between the two ends. The length of the CDR3 is 12 residues. Germline CDR1 is SGHTA and CDR2 is FQGNSA. The CDR3 region is CASSAFQAEQFF. The CDR3 coding sequence is TGTGCCAGCAGCGCCTTCCAGGCTGAGCAGTTCTTC.